This T cell receptor beta chain was retrieved from a study of T cell repertoires in cytomegalovirus infection. TCRdb redid the calling of the reads with MiXCR, one entry per CDR3 protein. The data contain some 560,000 distinct CDR3 sequences, about 40% of them singletons. Details on this clonotype: Its antigen is as yet unknown.

V gave up 7 bases and J gave up 2 bases; unmatched junction bases: 8. The CDR3 has 15 residues. CDR1 is MNHNY and CDR2 is SVGAGI in the germline V gene (reference sequence). The clonotype was recovered from a human donor in good health (CMV status not recorded). Some clones in this sample may be carry-over from other donors' samples. Sequenced here: cultured PBMCs, sampled from culture after CMV antigen stimulation. V gene TRBV6-6 combines with J gene TRBJ2-3; 8 bases map to TRBD2. CDR3 sequence: CASTPGGSLTDTQYF. DNA of the CDR3: TGTGCCAGCACCCCGGGGGGGAGCCTCACAGATACGCAGTATTTT.